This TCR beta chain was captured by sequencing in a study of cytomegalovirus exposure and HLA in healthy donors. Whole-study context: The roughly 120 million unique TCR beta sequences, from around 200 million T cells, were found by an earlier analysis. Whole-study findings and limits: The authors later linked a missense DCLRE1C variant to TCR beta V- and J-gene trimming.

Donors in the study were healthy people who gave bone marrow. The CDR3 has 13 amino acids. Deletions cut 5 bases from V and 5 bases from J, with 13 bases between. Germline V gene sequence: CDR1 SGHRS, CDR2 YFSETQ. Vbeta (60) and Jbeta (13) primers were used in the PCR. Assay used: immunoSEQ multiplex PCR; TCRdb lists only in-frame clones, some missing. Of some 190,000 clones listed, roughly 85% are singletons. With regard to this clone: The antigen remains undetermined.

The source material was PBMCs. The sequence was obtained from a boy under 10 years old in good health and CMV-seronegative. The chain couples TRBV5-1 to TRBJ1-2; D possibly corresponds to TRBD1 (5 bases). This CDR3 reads CASRPTARYGYTF. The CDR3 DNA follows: TGCGCCAGCAGACCGACAGCAAGGTATGGCTACACCTTC.